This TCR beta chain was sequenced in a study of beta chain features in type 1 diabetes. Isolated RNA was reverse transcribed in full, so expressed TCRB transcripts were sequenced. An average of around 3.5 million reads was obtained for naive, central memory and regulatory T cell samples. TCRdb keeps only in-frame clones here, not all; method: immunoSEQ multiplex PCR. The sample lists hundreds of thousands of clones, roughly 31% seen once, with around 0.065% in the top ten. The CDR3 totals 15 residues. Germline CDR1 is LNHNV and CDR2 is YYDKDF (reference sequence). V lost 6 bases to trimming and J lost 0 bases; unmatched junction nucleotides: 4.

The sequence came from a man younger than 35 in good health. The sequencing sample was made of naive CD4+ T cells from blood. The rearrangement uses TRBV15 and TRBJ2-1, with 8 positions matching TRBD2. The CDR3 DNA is TGTGCCACCAGTAGGAGCGGGAGCTCCTACAATGAGCAGTTCTTC. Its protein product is CATSRSGSSYNEQFF.